A selection of T cell receptor beta chains follows, all from one sample in a study of CD8 T cells in ankylosing spondylitis. MiXCR was run by TCRdb on the 5' RACE reads, yielding one entry per CDR3 protein. There are roughly 190,000 distinct CDR3 sequences in the sample; 9.5% to 15% occur only once, and approximately 16% lies in the top ten. Sequencing used blood, either unsorted or a sorted T cell fraction (not recorded which). All receptors derive from a male donor with ankylosing spondylitis or in good health (not recorded which). CDR3s include the opening cysteine and the closing phenylalanine or tryptophan. D genes are given only for firm matches. Size values are once, few and many counts, or a class for expanded clones, and some rows have none.

v_call,clone_size,j_call,d_call,cdr3_aa,cdr3_nt
TRBV5-1,few,TRBJ1-1,NA,CASSSGRGYTEAFF,TGCGCCAGCAGTAGCGGGAGGGGGTACACTGAAGCTTTCTTT
TRBV6-5,NA,TRBJ2-7,NA,CASSYSRALSYEQYF,TGTGCCAGCAGTTACTCGCGAGCCCTCTCCTACGAGCAGTACTTC
TRBV20-1,few,TRBJ2-3,TRBD2,CCARVGTSGGRDTQYF,TGCTGTGCTAGAGTCGGGACTAGCGGGGGACGAGATACGCAGTATTTT
TRBV4-1,NA,TRBJ1-5,NA,CASSQEGAPNQPQHF,TGCGCCAGCAGCCAAGAAGGGGCCCCCAATCAGCCCCAGCATTTT
TRBV12-3/TRBV12-4,many,TRBJ2-5,NA,CASGHGEHQETQYF,TGTGCCAGCGGACACGGGGAGCACCAAGAGACCCAGTACTTC
TRBV27,few,TRBJ2-3,NA,CASYGGGATDTQYF,TGTGCCAGCTACGGAGGGGGGGCCACAGATACGCAGTATTTT
TRBV27,few,TRBJ2-2,NA,CASSLTSSSGELFF,TGTGCCAGCAGTTTGACTAGTTCTAGCGGGGAGCTGTTTTTT
TRBV2,many,TRBJ2-1,NA,CASSLNEQFF,TGTGCCAGTTCCCTCAATGAGCAGTTCTTC
TRBV5-1,NA,TRBJ1-5,NA,CASSEKGIRNQPQHF,TGCGCCAGCAGCGAGAAAGGGATTCGCAATCAGCCCCAGCATTTT
TRBV7-9,NA,TRBJ1-4,NA,CASTKQVRGVNEKLFF,TGTGCCAGCACAAAACAAGTACGGGGGGTCAATGAAAAACTGTTTTTT
TRBV5-6,few,TRBJ2-3,NA,CASSQRTSTDTQYF,TGTGCCAGCAGCCAAAGGACAAGCACAGATACGCAGTATTTT
TRBV6-1,NA,TRBJ2-2,TRBD1,CASGQGATGELFF,TGTGCCAGCGGGCAGGGGGCCACCGGGGAGCTGTTTTTT
TRBV12-5,few,TRBJ2-7,NA,CASGRSLVGSYEQYF,TGTGCTAGTGGTCGATCACTAGTTGGCTCCTACGAGCAGTACTTC
TRBV20-1,NA,TRBJ1-1,NA,CSVLGTVSEAFF,TGCAGTGTCCTAGGGACGGTCAGTGAAGCTTTCTTT
TRBV27,NA,TRBJ2-7,NA,CASSPHDGYEQYF,TGTGCCAGCAGTCCCCACGACGGATACGAGCAGTACTTC
TRBV7-9,few,TRBJ1-1,NA,CATRTVEAFF,TGTGCCACCCGGACAGTCGAAGCTTTCTTT
TRBV6-1,NA,TRBJ2-7,NA,CASSELVRGATYEQYF,TGTGCCAGCAGTGAACTGGTCCGGGGGGCAACCTACGAGCAGTACTTC
TRBV14,NA,TRBJ2-7,NA,CASSQEPPQGYEQYF,TGTGCCAGCAGCCAAGAGCCCCCGCAGGGCTACGAGCAGTACTTC
TRBV7-9,many,TRBJ2-5,NA,CASSSLPGQNRETQYF,TGTGCCAGCAGCTCTCTACCGGGACAAAATAGAGAGACCCAGTACTTC
TRBV20-1,few,TRBJ2-7,NA,CSARVRGPPYEQYF,TGCAGTGCTAGGGTGCGGGGTCCTCCCTACGAGCAGTACTTC
TRBV6-5,NA,TRBJ2-3,TRBD1,CASSSDRGRGTDTQYF,TGTGCCAGCAGTTCGGACAGGGGGCGCGGCACAGATACGCAGTATTTT
TRBV29-1,NA,TRBJ2-7,TRBD1,CSVPGGLVDEQYF,TGCAGCGTTCCAGGGGGCTTAGTCGACGAGCAGTACTTC
TRBV7-8,NA,TRBJ2-6,NA,CASSLVRPKGANVLTF,TGTGCCAGCAGCTTAGTTAGGCCGAAGGGGGCCAACGTCCTGACTTTC
TRBV5-5,few,TRBJ1-2,NA,CASRPQGRPERYTF,TGTGCCAGCAGACCCCAGGGACGGCCAGAGCGCTACACCTTC
TRBV27,few,TRBJ2-1,NA,CASTPQDRINEQFF,TGTGCCAGCACTCCTCAAGACAGAATCAATGAGCAGTTCTTC
TRBV29-1,few,TRBJ2-1,NA,CSVPEGYEQFF,TGCAGCGTTCCCGAGGGATATGAGCAGTTCTTC
TRBV20-1,NA,TRBJ1-4,NA,CSASSEGDFTEKLFF,TGCAGTGCTAGTTCCGAAGGAGACTTTACGGAAAAACTGTTTTTT
TRBV18,few,TRBJ1-2,NA,CASSPPETGYPPNYGYTF,TGTGCCAGCTCACCACCAGAGACAGGCTATCCTCCTAACTATGGCTACACCTTC
TRBV11-2,once,TRBJ2-2,TRBD1,CASSLTQGAFTGELFF,TGTGCCAGCAGCTTAACCCAGGGGGCGTTCACCGGGGAGCTGTTTTTT
TRBV12-3/TRBV12-4,NA,TRBJ1-5,NA,CASSLSAGPQHF,TGTGCCAGCAGTTTATCCGCGGGACCCCAGCATTTT
TRBV12-3/TRBV12-4,few,TRBJ2-3,NA,CASSSRDHPSSDTQYF,TGTGCCAGCAGTTCCCGGGACCACCCTAGCTCAGATACGCAGTATTTT
TRBV4-1,many,TRBJ1-2,NA,CASSERQGSYGYTF,TGCGCCAGCAGCGAACGGCAGGGCTCCTATGGCTACACCTTC
TRBV5-1,few,TRBJ2-5,TRBD2,CASSYVGRDQETQYF,TGCGCCAGCAGCTATGTCGGGAGGGATCAAGAGACCCAGTACTTC
TRBV6-5,NA,TRBJ2-5,NA,CASSYSLAGKTQYF,TGTGCCAGCAGTTACTCACTGGCGGGGAAGACCCAGTACTTC
TRBV11-2,NA,TRBJ2-7,NA,CASTLGRGAYEQYF,TGTGCCAGCACCTTGGGTCGCGGCGCCTACGAGCAGTACTTC
TRBV7-9,many,TRBJ2-7,NA,CASSTPRSYEQYF,TGTGCCAGCAGCACTCCCCGTAGCTACGAGCAGTACTTC
TRBV27,NA,TRBJ1-2,NA,CASSYTLLQGGYTF,TGTGCCAGCAGCTACACACTTCTCCAAGGGGGCTACACCTTC
TRBV4-2,NA,TRBJ1-1,NA,CASSRGGDEAFF,TGTGCCAGCAGCCGTGGAGGAGATGAAGCTTTCTTT
TRBV6-1,NA,TRBJ1-1,NA,CAIRVMQGGGEAFF,TGTGCCATCAGAGTCATGCAGGGCGGAGGTGAAGCTTTCTTT
TRBV12-3/TRBV12-4,few,TRBJ2-7,TRBD1,CASSRTGDKDYEQYF,TGTGCCAGCAGCCGCACAGGGGACAAGGACTACGAGCAGTACTTC
TRBV12-3/TRBV12-4,few,TRBJ1-1,NA,CASSPEGTNTEAFF,TGTGCCAGCAGTCCAGAAGGCACCAACACTGAAGCTTTCTTT
TRBV6-2/TRBV6-3,once,TRBJ2-1,NA,CASSAGRYNEQFF,TGTGCCAGCAGTGCTGGGAGATACAATGAGCAGTTCTTC
TRBV11-2,NA,TRBJ1-1,NA,CASSLGGALDAFF,TGTGCCAGCAGCTTGGGGGGCGCCCTCGACGCTTTCTTT
TRBV27,few,TRBJ2-4,TRBD1,CASSYDRGNIQYF,TGTGCCAGCAGTTACGACAGGGGAAACATTCAGTACTTC
TRBV11-2,few,TRBJ2-1,NA,CASSLGGPGNEQFF,TGTGCCAGCAGCTTAGGCGGCCCGGGCAATGAGCAGTTCTTC
TRBV27,few,TRBJ2-5,TRBD1,CASGQQGKTQYF,TGTGCCAGCGGCCAACAGGGGAAGACCCAGTACTTC
TRBV12-3/TRBV12-4,few,TRBJ2-2,TRBD1,CASHPAPTGIGTGELFF,TGTGCCAGCCACCCGGCCCCGACAGGGATCGGCACCGGGGAGCTGTTTTTT
TRBV5-1,few,TRBJ2-6,TRBD1,CASSSDTDRGLDVLTF,TGCGCCAGCAGCTCCGACACGGACAGGGGTTTAGATGTCCTGACTTTC
TRBV2,NA,TRBJ1-3,TRBD1,CASEADRSSGNTIYF,TGTGCCAGCGAGGCGGACAGGAGCTCTGGAAACACCATATATTTT
TRBV12-3/TRBV12-4,many,TRBJ1-5,TRBD1,CASSFGTGLSNQPQHF,TGTGCCAGCAGTTTTGGGACAGGGCTTAGCAATCAGCCCCAGCATTTT